The entry below gives a single T cell receptor beta chain sequence along with its context. Antigen specificity is unknown. Germline values: CDR1 SGHRS, CDR2 YFSETQ. The length of the CDR3 is 14 residues. Positive CCR7 selection of CD45RO-negative cells yielded the naive CD8 cells, and terminally differentiated effector memory CD45RA+ cells were excluded. This sample was taken from a study of shared clonotypes between healthy human individuals. Study-wide context: Donors had three CD4 naive, three CD4 memory, two CD8 naive and one CD8 memory plate apiece. Overall study results and limits: Sampling was confined to blood; repertoires within tissues likely differ. Genetic and exposure-history diversity was limited by the few donors. Naive CD4 clonotypes were shared across a handful of donors at 4.5% to 6%.

Data came from immunoSEQ multiplex PCR; TCRdb stores just in-frame clones and leaves some out. The sample consists of about 2.2 million clones, just under 95% of them appearing once. The clonotype originates from a man younger than 35 in good health. Some clones in this sample may be carry-over from other donors' samples. The rearrangement links TRBV5-1 to TRBJ2-5; tentatively, D is TRBD1 (6 bases). The closer fit of TRBJ2-7 to the DNA end suggests the J call may be wrong. Sequenced: naive CD8+ T cells from PBMCs. The CDR3 DNA follows: TGCGCCAGCAGCCCAGGGGCGCGGGCCTACGAGCAGTACTTC. It encodes CASSPGARAYEQYF.